Following are 28 T cell receptor beta chains from one sample sequenced in a study of technical replicates of blood from a few donors. TCRdb's table, derived via immunoSEQ multiplex PCR, lists solely in-frame clones and lacks some. The sample lists around 80,000 clones, 95% to 97% occurring once. Material for sequencing was T cells isolated from PBMCs. These receptors all stem from a human donor in good health.

The chain is built from TRBV5-1 and TRBJ1-1, with unresolved D. Germline-derived CDR1 and CDR2 are SGHRS and YFSETQ. This CDR3 spans 15 amino acids. V shed 0 bases and J shed 7 bases, with 16 bases lying between them. CDR3 protein: CASSLGLIGGGEAFF. CDR3 nucleotides: TGCGCCAGCAGCTTGGGACTCATAGGTGGTGGTGAAGCTTTCTTT.

This chain uses TRBV27 with TRBJ2-7; perhaps TRBD1 as D (5 bases). Trimming removed 6 bases at V and 0 bases at J, with 15 bases between. This CDR3 has 15 amino acids. Germline CDR1 and CDR2: MNHEY and SMNVEV (reference sequence). DNA for the CDR3: TGTGCCAGCAGCTCCGGCAGGGTAAGCTCCTACGAGCAGTACTTC. Translated: CASSSGRVSSYEQYF.

The chain combines TRBV5-5 with TRBJ1-1; a possible D gene is TRBD1 (6 bases). With 0 bases removed from V and 5 bases from J, the gap between germline ends came to 14 bases. Germline CDR1 is SGHKS and CDR2 is YYEKEE (reference sequence). CDR3 length equals 15 residues. The CDR3 loop is CASSLAGTPRTEAFF. The CDR3 nucleotides are TGTGCCAGCAGCTTGGCCGGGACACCAAGGACTGAAGCTTTCTTT. Full variable domain (remainder filled in from reference TRBV5-5 and TRBJ1-1): DAGVTQSPTHLIKTRGQQVTLRCSPISGHKSVSWYQQVLGQGPQFIFQYYEKEERGRGNFPDRFSARQFPNYSSELNVNALLLGDSALYLCASSLAGTPRTEAFFGQGTRLTVV.

CDR3 loop: CASSTYPEAGYTF. CDR3 DNA sequence: TGTGCCAGCAGCACTTACCCAGAGGCAGGCTACACCTTC. V gene TRBV7-2 combines with J gene TRBJ1-2; D remains ambiguous. V gave up 5 bases and J gave up 8 bases, with 15 bases separating them. The CDR3 is made up of 13 amino acids. Germline V CDR1 and CDR2: SGHTA, FQGNSA.

The rearrangement uses TRBV28 and TRBJ2-3; TRBD1 might be the D (5 bases). V was pared by 2 bases and J by 4 bases, with 13 bases between. Looked up from germline, CDR1 is MDHEN and CDR2 is SYDVKM. This CDR3 has 15 amino acids. This CDR3 reads CASSLQGLVADTQYF. The CDR3 coding sequence is TGTGCCAGCAGTTTACAGGGTTTGGTAGCAGATACGCAGTATTTT. Supplemented by reference TRBV28 and TRBJ2-3, the full variable domain reads DVKVTQSSRYLVKRTGEKVFLECVQDMDHENMFWYRQDPGLGLRLIYFSYDVKMKEKGDIPEGYSVSREKKERFSLILESASTNQTSMYLCASSLQGLVADTQYFGPGTRLTVL.

The chain recombines TRBV9 with TRBJ2-3; D is possibly TRBD2 (6 bases). The ends were cut back, 2 bases at V and 2 bases at J, with 12 bases in the middle. The germline CDR1 and CDR2 sequences are SGDLS and YYNGEE. CDR3 length equals 15 residues. The CDR3 bases are TGTGCCAGCAGCGTCGGAGCGGGCCACACAGATACGCAGTATTTT. It specifies CASSVGAGHTDTQYF.

J is TRBJ1-3 and V is TRBV7-9; D call uncertain. V lost 2 bases and J 4 bases, leaving 9 bases between the germline ends. From germline, CDR1 is SEHNR and CDR2 FQNEAQ (reference sequence). This CDR3 region has 14 residues. The CDR3 protein is CASSLQISGNTIYF. Here the CDR3 DNA reads TGTGCCAGCAGCTTACAGATTTCAGGAAACACCATATATTTT.

The chain carries TRBV19 and TRBJ1-5; no clear D gene. The CDR3 totals 13 residues. V lost 6 bases to trimming and J lost 5 bases, with 11 bases between them. CDR1 and CDR2 from the germline V gene are LNHDA and SQIVND (reference sequence). DNA for the CDR3: TGTGCCAGTAGAGGGAGCCTTCATCAGCCCCAGCATTTT. Translating it yields CASRGSLHQPQHF.

This chain joins TRBV7-2 and TRBJ2-7; D perhaps matches TRBD1 (6 bases). V was trimmed by 1 base and J by 0 bases, leaving 7 bases between them. CDR1 is SGHTA, CDR2 FQGNSA, per germline. The CDR3 runs to 14 residues. The CDR3 here is CASSLGTASYEQYF. DNA of the CDR3: TGTGCCAGCAGCTTAGGGACAGCCTCCTACGAGCAGTACTTC.

V and J are TRBV2 and TRBJ2-7; 8 bases line up with TRBD1. This CDR3 spans 15 amino acids. V was pared by 11 bases and J by 4 bases, with 16 bases of the junction left unmatched. Germline values: CDR1 SNHLY, CDR2 FYNNEI. The CDR3 is CAETPWKDRAYEQYF. The CDR3 nucleotides read TGTGCCGAAACACCTTGGAAGGACAGGGCGTACGAGCAGTACTTC.

This chain links TRBV20-1 with TRBJ2-7; no firm D call. Per the germline V gene, CDR1 is DFQATT and CDR2 is SNEGSKA (reference sequence). The CDR3 covers 11 residues. V lost 3 bases to trimming and J lost 6 bases, with 9 bases between them. The CDR3 sequence is CSASIQVEQYF. CDR3 DNA: TGCAGTGCTAGTATCCAGGTCGAGCAGTACTTC.

This rearrangement joins TRBV5-6 to TRBJ2-1, with D maybe TRBD2 (6 bases). This CDR3 comprises 16 residues. V lost 2 bases to trimming and J lost 2 bases, with 14 bases between them. Germline loops: CDR1 SGHDT, CDR2 YYEEEE. The CDR3: CASSLIPSVPYNEQFF. The CDR3 DNA is TGTGCCAGCAGCTTAATTCCTAGCGTTCCCTACAATGAGCAGTTCTTC. Complete variable domain (other parts from reference TRBV5-6 and TRBJ2-1): DAGVTQSPTHLIKTRGQQVTLRCSPKSGHDTVSWYQQALGQGPQFIFQYYEEEERQRGNFPDRFSGHQFPNYSSELNVNALLLGDSALYLCASSLIPSVPYNEQFFGPGTRLTVL.

The V and J genes are TRBV5-1 and TRBJ2-5; D uncertain. The V gene lost 2 bases and the J gene lost 1 base, with 12 bases spanning the gap. From germline, CDR1 is SGHRS and CDR2 YFSETQ. This CDR3 region has 15 residues. CDR3 loop: CASSFRRSTQETQYF. The DNA of the CDR3 is TGCGCCAGCAGCTTTAGACGGAGTACCCAAGAGACCCAGTACTTC.

This clone was detected once. The gene calls are TRBV10-2 and TRBJ2-7; TRBD2 is a possible D gene (6 bases). Per germline, CDR1 WSHSY and CDR2 SAAADI. Trimming took off 5 bases at V and 9 bases at J, with 11 bases between the two ends. The CDR3 spans 11 residues. CDR3 nucleotides: TGCGCCAGCAGTTCTCTCGGGGGGCAGTACTTC. This translates into CASSSLGGQYF.

The chain has TRBV11-2 and TRBJ2-1; TRBD2 aligns across 7 bases. CDR1 and CDR2 (germline): SGHAT, FQNNGV. With 3 bases clipped from V and 5 bases from J, the junction kept 7 bases outside the gene matches. The CDR3 is 15 amino acids. The CDR3 DNA follows: TGTGCCAGCAGCTTGACCGGGACTAACAACAATGAGCAGTTCTTC. As protein: CASSLTGTNNNEQFF.

The J gene is TRBJ2-7, the V gene TRBV29-1; a weak D match, TRBD1 (5 bases). V dropped 7 bases and J dropped 3 bases, with 22 bases sitting between them. Per germline, CDR1 SQVTM and CDR2 ANQGSEA. The CDR3 totals 15 residues. CDR3 sequence reads: CSALVQGQLNYEQYF. The DNA of the CDR3 is TGCAGCGCTCTGGTTCAGGGTCAGCTAAACTACGAGCAGTACTTC.

This chain uses TRBV29-1 with TRBJ2-3; D is perhaps TRBD2 (6 bases). Trimming pared 8 bases from V and 1 base from J, leaving 13 bases between. This CDR3 is 13 amino acids long. The germline V gene has CDR1 SQVTM and CDR2 ANQGSEA. Here the CDR3 DNA reads TGCAGCTTAACCGGGACTCGCACAGATACGCAGTATTTT. Amino acids: CSLTGTRTDTQYF.

This clone was counted once. V is TRBV5-1 and J is TRBJ2-7; no definite D call. The germline gives CDR1 SGHRS, CDR2 YFSETQ. CDR3 size: 16 residues. V was pared by 4 bases and J by 3 bases, with 20 bases between. The CDR3 sequence is CASSRLTTRTNYEQYF. In DNA, the CDR3 is TGCGCCAGCAGCCGTCTAACCACTCGTACGAACTACGAGCAGTACTTC.

The chain links TRBV5-4 to TRBJ1-1; TRBD1 matches 9 bases. There are 15 residues in the CDR3. Germline trimming cut 4 bases from V and 1 base from J; bases unmatched to any gene: 5. Per the germline V gene, CDR1 is SGHNT and CDR2 is YYREEE (reference sequence). The CDR3 DNA reads as TGTGCCAGCAGCAAAACAGGGGGCGCGAACACTGAAGCTTTCTTT. The encoded protein is CASSKTGGANTEAFF.

V and J are TRBV6-6 and TRBJ2-1; maybe TRBD1 (5 bases). CDR3 length: 13 residues. The V end lost 5 bases, the J end lost 2 bases, and 7 bases lay between the germline ends. The V gene's germline CDR1 is MNHNY and CDR2 SVGAGI (reference sequence). The CDR3 here is CASSPTAYNEQFF. For the CDR3, the DNA is TGTGCCAGCAGTCCGACAGCCTACAATGAGCAGTTCTTC.

The chain couples TRBV30 to TRBJ2-3; D might be TRBD2 (6 bases). Germline lookup yields CDR1 GTSNPN and CDR2 SVGIG (reference sequence). V gave up 2 bases and J gave up 4 bases, with 10 bases separating them. The CDR3 is made up of 13 amino acids. The CDR3 coding sequence is TGTGCCTGGAGTAGGGACTCTCCAGATACGCAGTATTTT. Its protein product is CAWSRDSPDTQYF.

This chain uses TRBV4-3 with TRBJ1-1; D not resolved. The V end lost 0 bases, the J end lost 0 bases, and 17 bases lay between the germline ends. CDR1 is LGHNA and CDR2 is YSLEER in the germline V gene. The CDR3 contains 18 residues. CDR3 sequence: CASSQEMGMSLLNTEAFF. In DNA, the CDR3 is TGCGCCAGCAGCCAAGAAATGGGCATGAGTTTGTTGAACACTGAAGCTTTCTTT.

This clone was observed once. The genes are TRBV11-3 and TRBJ2-1; the match to TRBD2 covers 8 bases. V trimming: 1 base; J trimming: 9 bases; junction bases outside the gene matches: 8. Germline V lookup: CDR1 SGHNT, CDR2 YENEEA. This CDR3 is built from 15 residues. This CDR3 is CASSLVSLREAEQFF. The CDR3 DNA reads as TGTGCCAGCAGCTTAGTGTCTTTGCGGGAGGCTGAGCAGTTCTTC.

The chain couples TRBV4-1 to TRBJ1-2; TRBD1 matches 10 bases. V shed 4 bases and J 6 bases; nucleotides not matched to a gene: 8. The CDR3 contains 15 residues. Looked up from germline, CDR1 is MGHRA and CDR2 is YSYEKL. CDR3 sequence reads: CASSRTGTGANGYTF. In DNA form, the CDR3 reads TGCGCCAGCAGCCGGACCGGGACAGGGGCAAATGGCTACACCTTC.

The chain links TRBV4-1 to TRBJ2-1; tentatively, D is TRBD1 (6 bases). The length of the CDR3 is 15 residues. Trimming took 6 bases from V and 7 from J, leaving 19 bases between them. In germline, CDR1 is MGHRA, CDR2 YSYEKL. The CDR3 nucleotides are TGCGCCAGCAGTACCGTAGCCAGGGGAGTAAATGAGCAGTTCTTC. It encodes CASSTVARGVNEQFF.

The rearrangement links TRBV7-8 to TRBJ2-1; D gene unclear. The germline V gene has CDR1 SGHVS and CDR2 FQNEAQ. Trimming removed 5 bases at V and 6 bases at J, with 11 bases between. The CDR3 has 13 residues. The CDR3 region is CASSPGRSNEQFF. CDR3 DNA sequence: TGTGCCAGCAGCCCAGGTCGGTCCAATGAGCAGTTCTTC.

The chain combines TRBV27 with TRBJ1-1, with D perhaps TRBD1 (6 bases). V was pared by 4 bases and J by 7 bases, with 13 bases between. From germline, CDR1 is MNHEY and CDR2 SMNVEV (reference sequence). This CDR3 is built from 13 residues. As DNA, the CDR3 is TGTGCCAGCAGTTCAACAGGGAACCGTGAAGCTTTCTTT. As protein: CASSSTGNREAFF.

The chain combines TRBV29-1 with TRBJ2-7, with 9 bases identical to TRBD1. Germline CDR1 is SQVTM and CDR2 is ANQGSEA. This CDR3 spans 12 amino acids. Losses at the gene ends were 4 bases for V and 4 bases for J; bases not matched to a gene: 2. The CDR3 DNA reads TGCAGCGTTGCAGGGACAGGGTACGAGCAGTACTTC. Translated: CSVAGTGYEQYF.